The next 13 T cell receptor beta chains were all read from a single sample in a study of CD8 T cells in Susac syndrome. The RNA, roughly 0.45 to 1 ug, was put through reverse transcription using random hexamers. TCRdb re-called the immunoSEQ multiplex PCR reads with MiXCR, one entry per CDR3 protein. The sample lists about 440,000 distinct CDR3 sequences; approximately 85% were seen once. Sequenced sample: CD8+ T cells from PBMCs. Every receptor here comes from a human donor with multiple sclerosis.

The CDR3 DNA reads TGTGCCACCTCGTGGAACTACGAGCAGTACTTC. It specifies CATSWNYEQYF. The chain links TRBV7-9 to TRBJ2-7; D ambiguous. This CDR3 spans 11 amino acids. Trimming cost V 10 bases and J 3 bases, with 10 bases left between them. From germline, CDR1 is SEHNR and CDR2 FQNEAQ (reference sequence).

This clonotype was counted a few times. CDR3: CASSLASSSYNEQFF. The DNA for the CDR3 is TGCGCCAGCAGCTTGGCTAGCAGCTCCTACAATGAGCAGTTCTTC. The rearrangement joins TRBV5-1 to TRBJ2-1; a possible D gene is TRBD2 (5 bases). The CDR3 totals 15 residues. Germline V gene lookup returns CDR1 SGHRS and CDR2 YFSETQ. The V gene lost 0 bases and the J gene lost 0 bases, with 7 bases spanning the gap.

The gene calls are TRBV12-3 or TRBV12-4 and TRBJ2-2; D uncertain. Trimming stripped 3 bases from V and 0 bases from J, with 5 bases between. CDR3 length: 14 amino acids. Here the CDR3 reads CASSFSANTGELFF. The CDR3 DNA sequence: TGTGCCAGCAGTTTCTCAGCGAACACCGGGGAGCTGTTTTTT.

This clonotype was counted only a few times. This chain joins TRBV27 and TRBJ1-1, with a weak D call TRBD1 (6 bases). The germline V gene has CDR1 MNHEY and CDR2 SMNVEV (reference sequence). V lost 4 bases to trimming and J lost 1 base, with 10 bases between them. This CDR3 has 14 amino acids. The CDR3 spells CASSSGQPNTEAFF. CDR3 nucleotides: TGTGCCAGCAGTTCGGGACAACCGAACACTGAAGCTTTCTTT.

The chain joins TRBV19 to TRBJ1-1; D is possibly TRBD1 (5 bases). Trimming took 3 bases from V and 3 from J, leaving 8 bases between them. Germline V gene sequence: CDR1 LNHDA, CDR2 SQIVND (reference sequence). There are 13 residues in the CDR3. CDR3 in DNA: TGTGCCAGTAGTATGGGGGGATACACTGAAGCTTTCTTT. This encodes CASSMGGYTEAFF.

This rearrangement joins TRBV5-5 to TRBJ2-3; 7 bases are shared with TRBD1. Germline lookup yields CDR1 SGHKS and CDR2 YYEKEE (reference sequence). Trimming took 2 bases from V and 4 from J; bases not matched to a gene: 7. The CDR3 loop spans 15 amino acids. The CDR3 sequence: CASSFTRQGADTQYF. In DNA form, the CDR3 reads TGTGCCAGCAGCTTTACGAGACAGGGTGCAGATACGCAGTATTTT.

The rearrangement links TRBV29-1 to TRBJ1-1; D not certain. Per germline, CDR1 SQVTM and CDR2 ANQGSEA. The ends were cut back, 7 bases at V and 2 bases at J, with 11 bases in the middle. The CDR3 runs to 12 residues. CDR3 DNA sequence: TGCAGCGGGAGGACTTTCAACACTGAAGCTTTCTTT. Its protein product is CSGRTFNTEAFF.

V and J are TRBV18 and TRBJ2-5; 10 nucleotides match TRBD2. Per the germline V gene, CDR1 is KGHSH and CDR2 is LQKENI. The CDR3 sequence is 19 residues long. V was pared by 5 bases and J by 5 bases, with 20 bases of the junction left unmatched. The CDR3 DNA is TGTGCCAGCTCAGCGCAGGCACTAGCGGGACCCGAAGATGTGGAGACCCAGTACTTC. Amino acids: CASSAQALAGPEDVETQYF. The full variable domain, in which reference TRBV18 and TRBJ2-5 provide the parts outside the CDR3, is NAGVMQNPRHLVRRRGQEARLRCSPMKGHSHVYWYRQLPEEGLKFMVYLQKENIIDESGMPKERFSAEFPKEGPSILRIQQVVRGDSAAYFCASSAQALAGPEDVETQYFGPGTRLLVL.

The rearrangement joins TRBV5-1 to TRBJ2-1, with 8 bases aligning to TRBD1. The junction had 5 bases not matched to a gene; V was cut back by 4 bases and J by 2 bases. This CDR3 has 15 amino acids. Germline-derived CDR1 and CDR2 are SGHRS and YFSETQ. CDR3 sequence: CASSPGQDTYNEQFF. CDR3 in DNA: TGCGCCAGCAGCCCGGGACAGGATACCTACAATGAGCAGTTCTTC.

This chain joins TRBV14 and TRBJ1-4; the D gene is possibly TRBD1 (5 bases). V lost 5 bases to trimming and J lost 3 bases, with 19 bases between them. Per the germline V gene, CDR1 is SGHDN and CDR2 is FVKESK. CDR3 length: 17 amino acids. The CDR3 region has the DNA TGTGCCAGCAGCGTTTCCGGGACGACAAAGGCTAATGAAAAACTGTTTTTT. This translates into CASSVSGTTKANEKLFF.

The chain uses TRBV5-4 and TRBJ2-2; D remains unclear. V was trimmed by 4 bases and J by 2 bases, leaving 9 bases between them. CDR1 and CDR2 from the germline V gene are SGHNT and YYREEE (reference sequence). The CDR3 is 14 residues long. CDR3 amino acids: CASSTALNTGELFF. The CDR3 DNA reads TGTGCCAGCAGCACAGCTTTAAACACCGGGGAGCTGTTTTTT. Full variable domain (outside the CDR3, taken from reference TRBV5-4 and TRBJ2-2): ETGVTQSPTHLIKTRGQQVTLRCSSQSGHNTVSWYQQALGQGPQFIFQYYREEENGRGNFPPRFSGLQFPNYSSELNVNALELDDSALYLCASSTALNTGELFFGEGSRLTVL.

The J gene is TRBJ1-2, the V gene TRBV19, with a possible D match to TRBD1 (6 bases). CDR3 length: 13 amino acids. Germline assignment: CDR1 LNHDA and CDR2 SQIVND (reference sequence). The V gene lost 7 bases and the J gene lost 5 bases, with 14 bases spanning the gap. CDR3 amino acids: CASTDWTAYGYTF. As DNA, the CDR3 is TGTGCCAGTACCGACTGGACAGCTTATGGCTACACCTTC.

The rearrangement joins TRBV7-9 to TRBJ1-2, with D unresolved. This CDR3 spans 12 amino acids. V shed 6 bases and J shed 6 bases, with 11 bases lying between them. In germline, CDR1 is SEHNR, CDR2 FQNEAQ (reference sequence). The CDR3 reads CASSATANGYTF. The CDR3 coding sequence is TGTGCCAGCAGTGCAACAGCAAATGGCTACACCTTC.